A selection of T cell receptor beta chains follows, all from one sample in a study of cytomegalovirus exposure and HLA in healthy donors. The table came from immunoSEQ multiplex PCR; TCRdb's copy has only in-frame clones and leaves some out. The data show roughly 110,000 clones, 82% seen once. What was sequenced was PBMCs. These TCRs come from a young man in good health and CMV-seropositive. The conserved cysteine and the conserved F or W are not part of the CDR3 here. Fields, in order: J gene, V gene, CDR3 protein.

>TRBJ2-5|TRBV10-3
ATAGQVKETQY
>TRBJ1-3|TRBV7-9
ASSLGTDSGNTIY
>TRBJ1-2|TRBV27
ASRKTGIDYGYT
>TRBJ1-1|TRBV18
ASSPRPGGTNALWGNTEAF
>TRBJ2-5|TRBV5-4
ASSPPSPQETQY
>TRBJ2-1|TRBV7-2
ASSVLAGEVNEQF
>TRBJ2-3|TRBV27
ASSPRLAGGPRTDTQY
>TRBJ1-1|TRBV11-2
ASSLVGGGTEAF
>TRBJ2-6|TRBV6-4
ASSAAGEGAGANGLT
>TRBJ2-5|TRBV6-1
ASSEHQFQETQY
>TRBJ2-3|TRBV7-2
ASSSSTSGASRGTQY
>TRBJ2-5|TRBV5-1
ASSLSMQETQY
>TRBJ2-5|TRBV11-2
ASSFPLQGRGTKEAQY
>TRBJ1-1|TRBV29-1
SVEKRDVNTEAF